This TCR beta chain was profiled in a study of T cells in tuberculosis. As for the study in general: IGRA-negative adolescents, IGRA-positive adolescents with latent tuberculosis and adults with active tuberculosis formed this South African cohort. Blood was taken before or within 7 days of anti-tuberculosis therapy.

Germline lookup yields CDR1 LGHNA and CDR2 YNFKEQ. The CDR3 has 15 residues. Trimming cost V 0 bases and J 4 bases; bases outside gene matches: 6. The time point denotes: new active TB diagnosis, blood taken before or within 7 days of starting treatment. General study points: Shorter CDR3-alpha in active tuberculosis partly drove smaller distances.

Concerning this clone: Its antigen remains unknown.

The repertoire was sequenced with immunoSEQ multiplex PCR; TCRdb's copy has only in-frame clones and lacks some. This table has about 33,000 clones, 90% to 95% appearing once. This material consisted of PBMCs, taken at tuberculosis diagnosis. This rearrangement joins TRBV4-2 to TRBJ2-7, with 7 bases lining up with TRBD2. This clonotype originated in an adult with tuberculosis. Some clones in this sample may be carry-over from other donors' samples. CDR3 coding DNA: TGTGCCAGCAGCCAAGAGTGGTCGGGGGGTTACGAGCAGTACTTC. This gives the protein CASSQEWSGGYEQYF.